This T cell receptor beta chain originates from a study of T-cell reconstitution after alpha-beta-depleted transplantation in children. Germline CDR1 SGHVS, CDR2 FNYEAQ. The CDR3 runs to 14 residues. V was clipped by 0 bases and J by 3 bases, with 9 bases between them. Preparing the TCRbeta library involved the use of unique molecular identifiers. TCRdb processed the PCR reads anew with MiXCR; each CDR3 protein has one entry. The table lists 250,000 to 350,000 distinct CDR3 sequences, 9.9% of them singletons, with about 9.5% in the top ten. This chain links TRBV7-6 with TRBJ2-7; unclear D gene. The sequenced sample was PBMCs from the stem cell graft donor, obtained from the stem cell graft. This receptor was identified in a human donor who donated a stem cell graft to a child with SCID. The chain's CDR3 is CASSLASGDYEQYF. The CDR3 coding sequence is TGTGCCAGCAGCTTAGCGAGTGGGGACTACGAGCAGTACTTC.